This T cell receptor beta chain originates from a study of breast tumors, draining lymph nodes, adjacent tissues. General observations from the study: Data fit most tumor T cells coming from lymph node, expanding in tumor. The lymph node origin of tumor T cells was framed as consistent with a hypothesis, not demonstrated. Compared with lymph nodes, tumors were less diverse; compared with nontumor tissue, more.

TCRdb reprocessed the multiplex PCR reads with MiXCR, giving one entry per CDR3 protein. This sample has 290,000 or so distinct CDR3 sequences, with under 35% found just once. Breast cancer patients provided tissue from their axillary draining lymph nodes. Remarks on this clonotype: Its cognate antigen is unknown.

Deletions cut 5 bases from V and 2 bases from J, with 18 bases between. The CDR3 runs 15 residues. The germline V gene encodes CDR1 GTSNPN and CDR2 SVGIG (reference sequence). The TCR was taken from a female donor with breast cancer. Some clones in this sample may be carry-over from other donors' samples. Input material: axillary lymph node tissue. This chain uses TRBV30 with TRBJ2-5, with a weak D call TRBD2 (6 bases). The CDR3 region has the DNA TGTGCCTGGTTCGTAGGGTGGGAGGATCAAGAGACCCAGTACTTC. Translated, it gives CAWFVGWEDQETQYF.